This entry describes one T cell receptor (beta chain). This sample was included in a study of blood T cell repertoires in COVID-19. On the study more broadly: Both acute and convalescent COVID-19 samples were obtained from the United States, Italy and Spain. The analysed material was cDNA or gDNA that came from T cells, B-cell-depleted T cells, or PBMCs.

Donors in Cohort 3 who had recovered were those with two negative PCRs, healthcare professional clearance, or resolution of their symptoms. Methods used by the authors: How many nucleated cells were present was estimated from reference gene primer amplification. Sequencing was performed with immunoSEQ multiplex PCR; in TCRdb, only in-frame clones are kept and a portion is missing. The DNA was the basis for D and trimming; V, J and clone size are from that table. The data hold 200,000 to 250,000 clones, with nearly 90% observed a single time. The length of the CDR3 is 16 residues. CDR1 MNHEY and CDR2 SMNVEV come from the germline V gene (reference sequence). With 0 bases clipped from V and 7 bases from J, the junction kept 6 bases outside the gene matches.

V gene TRBV27 combines with J gene TRBJ1-2; TRBD1 matches 12 bases. This TCR derives from a young man who had recovered from COVID-19. The sample taken for sequencing was PBMCs or T cells enriched from blood (not recorded which). The CDR3 spells CASSLSVGQGASGYTF. The CDR3, as DNA: TGTGCCAGCAGTTTATCGGTGGGACAGGGGGCGAGTGGCTACACCTTC.